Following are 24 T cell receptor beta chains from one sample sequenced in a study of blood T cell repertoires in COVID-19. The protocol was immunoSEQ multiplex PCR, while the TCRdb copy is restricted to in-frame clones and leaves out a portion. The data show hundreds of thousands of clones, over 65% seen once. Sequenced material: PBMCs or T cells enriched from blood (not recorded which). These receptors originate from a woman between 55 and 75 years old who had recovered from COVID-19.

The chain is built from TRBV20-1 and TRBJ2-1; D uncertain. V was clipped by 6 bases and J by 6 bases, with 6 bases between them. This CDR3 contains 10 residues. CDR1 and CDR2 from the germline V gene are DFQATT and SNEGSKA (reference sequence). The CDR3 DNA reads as TGCAGTGCAGCCGGCAATGAGCAGTTCTTC. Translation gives CSAAGNEQFF.

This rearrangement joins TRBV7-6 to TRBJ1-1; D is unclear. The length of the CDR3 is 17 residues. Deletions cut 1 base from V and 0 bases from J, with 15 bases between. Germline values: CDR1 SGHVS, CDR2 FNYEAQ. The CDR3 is CASSLVAGQEMNTEAFF. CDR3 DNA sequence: TGTGCCAGCAGCTTAGTGGCAGGCCAGGAAATGAACACTGAAGCTTTCTTT. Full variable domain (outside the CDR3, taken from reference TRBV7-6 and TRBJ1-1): GAGVSQSPRYKVTKRGQDVALRCDPISGHVSLYWYRQALGQGPEFLTYFNYEAQQDKSGLPNDRFSAERPEGSISTLTIQRTEQRDSAMYRCASSLVAGQEMNTEAFFGQGTRLTVV.

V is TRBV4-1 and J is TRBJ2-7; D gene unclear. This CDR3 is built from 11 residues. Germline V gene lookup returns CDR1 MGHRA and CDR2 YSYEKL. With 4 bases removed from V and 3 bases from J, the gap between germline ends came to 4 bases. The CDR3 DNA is TGCGCCAGCAGCCCCCGCTACGAGCAGTACTTC. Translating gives CASSPRYEQYF.

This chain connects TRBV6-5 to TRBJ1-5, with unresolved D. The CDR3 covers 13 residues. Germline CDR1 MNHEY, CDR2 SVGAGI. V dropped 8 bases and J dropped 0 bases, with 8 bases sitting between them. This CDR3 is CASGDTSNQPQHF. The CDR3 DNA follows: TGTGCCAGCGGCGACACTAGCAATCAGCCCCAGCATTTT.

CDR3 bases: TGTGCCAGCAGCGAAGACAGTTATTCCTACGAGCAGTACTTC. It codes for CASSEDSYSYEQYF. The J gene is TRBJ2-7, the V gene TRBV11-2; TRBD1 might be the D (5 bases). The CDR3 runs to 14 residues. The germline gives CDR1 SGHAT, CDR2 FQNNGV. Deletions cut 5 bases from V and 1 base from J, with 12 bases between. Full variable domain (rest looked up from reference TRBV11-2 and TRBJ2-7): EAGVAQSPRYKIIEKRQSVAFWCNPISGHATLYWYQQILGQGPKLLIQFQNNGVVDDSQLPKDRFSAERLKGVDSTLKIQPAKLEDSAVYLCASSEDSYSYEQYFGPGTRLTVT.

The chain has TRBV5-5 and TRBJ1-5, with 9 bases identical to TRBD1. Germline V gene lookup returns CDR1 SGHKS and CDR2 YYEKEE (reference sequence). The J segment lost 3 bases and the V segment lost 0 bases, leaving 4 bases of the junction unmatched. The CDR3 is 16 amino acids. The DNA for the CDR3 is TGTGCCAGCAGCTTGGGGGGACAGGGTCACAATCAGCCCCAGCATTTT. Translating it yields CASSLGGQGHNQPQHF.

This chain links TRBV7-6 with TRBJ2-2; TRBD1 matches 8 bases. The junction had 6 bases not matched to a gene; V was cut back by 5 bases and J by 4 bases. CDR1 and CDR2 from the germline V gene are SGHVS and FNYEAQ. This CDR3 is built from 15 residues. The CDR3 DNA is TGTGCCAGCAGCCTAACAGGGGGAGGCACCGGGGAGCTGTTTTTT. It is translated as CASSLTGGGTGELFF.

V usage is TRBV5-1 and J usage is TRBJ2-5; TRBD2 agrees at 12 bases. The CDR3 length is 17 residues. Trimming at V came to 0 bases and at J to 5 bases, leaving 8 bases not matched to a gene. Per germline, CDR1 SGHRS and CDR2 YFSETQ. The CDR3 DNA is TGCGCCAGCAGCTTGGCCGGGCGGCTAGCGGGAGGGGAGACCCAGTACTTC. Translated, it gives CASSLAGRLAGGETQYF. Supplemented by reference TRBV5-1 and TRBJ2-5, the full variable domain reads KAGVTQTPRYLIKTRGQQVTLSCSPISGHRSVSWYQQTPGQGLQFLFEYFSETQRNKGNFPGRFSGRQFSNSRSEMNVSTLELGDSALYLCASSLAGRLAGGETQYFGPGTRLLVL.

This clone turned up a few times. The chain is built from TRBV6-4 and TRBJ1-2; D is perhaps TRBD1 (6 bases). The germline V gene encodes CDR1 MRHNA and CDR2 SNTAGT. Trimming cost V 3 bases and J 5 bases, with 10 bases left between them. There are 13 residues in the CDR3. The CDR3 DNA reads TGTGCCAGCAGTGAAGGGGGACGGTATGGCTACACCTTC. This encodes CASSEGGRYGYTF.

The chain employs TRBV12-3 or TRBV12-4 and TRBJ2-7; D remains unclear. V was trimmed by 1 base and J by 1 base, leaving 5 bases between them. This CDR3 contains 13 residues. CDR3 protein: CASSLGASYEQYF. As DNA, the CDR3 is TGTGCCAGCAGTTTAGGGGCTTCCTACGAGCAGTACTTC.

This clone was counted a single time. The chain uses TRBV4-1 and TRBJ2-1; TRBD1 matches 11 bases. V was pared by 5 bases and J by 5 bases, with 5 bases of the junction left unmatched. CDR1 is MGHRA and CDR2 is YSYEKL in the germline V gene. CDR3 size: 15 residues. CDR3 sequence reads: CASSSGQGAHNEQFF. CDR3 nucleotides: TGCGCCAGCAGCTCCGGACAGGGGGCTCACAATGAGCAGTTCTTC.

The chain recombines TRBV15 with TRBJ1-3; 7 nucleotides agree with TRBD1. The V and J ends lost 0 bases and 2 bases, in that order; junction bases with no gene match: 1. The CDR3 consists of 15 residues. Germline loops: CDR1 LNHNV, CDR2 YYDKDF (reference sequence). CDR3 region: CATSRDTGAGNTIYF. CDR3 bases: TGTGCCACCAGCAGAGATACAGGGGCTGGAAACACCATATATTTT.

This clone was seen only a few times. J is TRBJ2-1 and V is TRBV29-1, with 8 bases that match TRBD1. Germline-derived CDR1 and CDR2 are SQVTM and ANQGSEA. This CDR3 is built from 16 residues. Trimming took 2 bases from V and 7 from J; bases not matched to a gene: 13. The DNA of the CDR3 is TGCAGCGTTGAACCCCCAGGACAGGGATTAGGGAATGAGCAGTTCTTC. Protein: CSVEPPGQGLGNEQFF.

The CDR3 region has the DNA TGTGCCAGCAGCCAATATGGAAACACCATATATTTT. It is translated as CASSQYGNTIYF. J is TRBJ1-3 and V is TRBV14; the D is unclear. Between the trimmed V and J ends, which lost 2 bases and 3 bases, there was a span of 2 bases. The germline V gene encodes CDR1 SGHDN and CDR2 FVKESK. The CDR3 covers 12 residues.

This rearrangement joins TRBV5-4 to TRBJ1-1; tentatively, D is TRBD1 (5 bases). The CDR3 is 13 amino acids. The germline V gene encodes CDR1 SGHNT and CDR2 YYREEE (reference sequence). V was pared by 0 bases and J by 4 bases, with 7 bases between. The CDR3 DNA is TGTGCCAGCAGCTTGGGGGGCCCCACTGAAGCTTTCTTT. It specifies CASSLGGPTEAFF. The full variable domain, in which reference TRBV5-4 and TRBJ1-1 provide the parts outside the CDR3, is ETGVTQSPTHLIKTRGQQVTLRCSSQSGHNTVSWYQQALGQGPQFIFQYYREEENGRGNFPPRFSGLQFPNYSSELNVNALELDDSALYLCASSLGGPTEAFFGQGTRLTVV.

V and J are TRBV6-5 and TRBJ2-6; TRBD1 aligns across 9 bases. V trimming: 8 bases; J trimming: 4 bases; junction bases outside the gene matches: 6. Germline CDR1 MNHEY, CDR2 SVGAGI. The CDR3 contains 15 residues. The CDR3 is CASCLQGAGANVLTF. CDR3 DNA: TGTGCCAGCTGCTTACAGGGGGCCGGGGCCAACGTCCTGACTTTC.

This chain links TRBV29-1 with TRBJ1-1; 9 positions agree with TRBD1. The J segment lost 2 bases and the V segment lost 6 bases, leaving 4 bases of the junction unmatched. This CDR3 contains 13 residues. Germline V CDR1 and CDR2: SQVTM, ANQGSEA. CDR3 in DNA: TGCAGCGTACATACAGGGGGCAACACTGAAGCTTTCTTT. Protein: CSVHTGGNTEAFF.

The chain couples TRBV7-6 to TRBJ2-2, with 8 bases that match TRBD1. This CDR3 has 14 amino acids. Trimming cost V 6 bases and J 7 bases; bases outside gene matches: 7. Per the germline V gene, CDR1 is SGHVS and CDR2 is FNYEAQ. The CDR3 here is CASRPGGIIGELFF. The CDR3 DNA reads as TGTGCCAGCAGGCCAGGGGGCATTATCGGGGAGCTGTTTTTT.

The CDR3 is CASSFFTDTQYF. The CDR3 DNA sequence: TGTGCCAGCAGCTTCTTCACAGATACGCAGTATTTT. This sequence joins TRBV5-6 and TRBJ2-3, with D unresolved. Looked up from germline, CDR1 is SGHDT and CDR2 is YYEEEE. V gave up 2 bases and J gave up 2 bases, with 3 bases separating them. The CDR3 contains 12 residues.

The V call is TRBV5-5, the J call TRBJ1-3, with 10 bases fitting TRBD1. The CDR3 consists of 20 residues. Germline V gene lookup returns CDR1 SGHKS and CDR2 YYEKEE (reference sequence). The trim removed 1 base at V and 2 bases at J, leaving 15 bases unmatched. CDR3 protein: CASSLTWTGGIKGPGNTIYF. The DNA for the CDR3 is TGTGCCAGCAGCTTGACCTGGACAGGGGGTATTAAGGGACCTGGAAACACCATATATTTT.

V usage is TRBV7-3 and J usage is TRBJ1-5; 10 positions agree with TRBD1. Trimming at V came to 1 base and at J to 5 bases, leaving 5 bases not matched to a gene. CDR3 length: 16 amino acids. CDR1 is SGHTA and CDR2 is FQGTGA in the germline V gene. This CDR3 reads CASSLNYGQGDQPQHF. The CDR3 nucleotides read TGTGCCAGCAGCTTAAATTATGGACAGGGGGATCAGCCCCAGCATTTT.

In nucleotides, the CDR3 is TGCAGCGTTTACAGGGGGCAGGGCACTGAAGCTTTCTTT. Amino acids: CSVYRGQGTEAFF. This chain links TRBV29-1 with TRBJ1-1; 9 bases are shared with TRBD1. V trimming: 5 bases; J trimming: 4 bases; junction bases outside the gene matches: 5. Germline CDR1 is SQVTM and CDR2 is ANQGSEA. This CDR3 is built from 13 residues.

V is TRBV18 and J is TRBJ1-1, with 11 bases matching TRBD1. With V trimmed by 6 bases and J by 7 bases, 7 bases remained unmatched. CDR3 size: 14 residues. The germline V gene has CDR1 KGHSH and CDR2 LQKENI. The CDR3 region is CASSHGQGAVEAFF. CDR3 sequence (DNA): TGTGCCAGCTCTCACGGACAGGGGGCCGTTGAAGCTTTCTTT.

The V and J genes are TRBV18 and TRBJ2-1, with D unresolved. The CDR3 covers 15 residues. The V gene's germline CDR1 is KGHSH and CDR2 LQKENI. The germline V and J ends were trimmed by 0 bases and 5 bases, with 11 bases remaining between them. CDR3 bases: TGTGCCAGCTCACCACCGGTTAGACACCACAATGAGCAGTTCTTC. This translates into CASSPPVRHHNEQFF. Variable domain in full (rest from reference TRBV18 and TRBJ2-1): NAGVMQNPRHLVRRRGQEARLRCSPMKGHSHVYWYRQLPEEGLKFMVYLQKENIIDESGMPKERFSAEFPKEGPSILRIQQVVRGDSAAYFCASSPPVRHHNEQFFGPGTRLTVL.